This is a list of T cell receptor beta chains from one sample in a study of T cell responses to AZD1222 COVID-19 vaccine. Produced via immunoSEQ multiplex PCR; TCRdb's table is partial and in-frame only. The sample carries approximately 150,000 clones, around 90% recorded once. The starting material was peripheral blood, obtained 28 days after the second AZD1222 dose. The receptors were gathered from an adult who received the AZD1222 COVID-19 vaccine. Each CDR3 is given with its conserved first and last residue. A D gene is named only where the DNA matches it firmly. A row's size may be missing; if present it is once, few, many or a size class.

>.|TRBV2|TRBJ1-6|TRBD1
TGTGCCAGCAAAGGGGACAGCTCCTATAATTCACCCCTCCACTTT
CASKGDSSYNSPLHF
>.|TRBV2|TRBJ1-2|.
TGTGCCAGCAGTGAATTGCCGGGTGGGGGCTACACCTTC
CASSELPGGGYTF
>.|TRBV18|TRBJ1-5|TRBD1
TGTGCCAGCTCACGGGGAGACAGGGGGAGGGATCAGCCCCAGCATTTT
CASSRGDRGRDQPQHF
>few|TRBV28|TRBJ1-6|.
TGTGCCAGCAGTCTCGATTTGTCACCCCTCCACTTT
CASSLDLSPLHF
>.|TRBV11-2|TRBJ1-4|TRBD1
TGTGCCAGCAGCCCAGGACAGGGTGGGAATGAAAAACTGTTTTTT
CASSPGQGGNEKLFF
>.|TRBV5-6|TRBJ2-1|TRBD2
TGTGCCAGCAGCCTCGGACTAGCGGGAAAGGGTGAGCAGTTCTTC
CASSLGLAGKGEQFF
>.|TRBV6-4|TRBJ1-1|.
TGTGCCAGCAGTTCACAGGGAGACACTGAAGCTTTCTTT
CASSSQGDTEAFF
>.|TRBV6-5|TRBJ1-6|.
TGTGCCAGCAGTTCCCGGGACATTCGAAATTCACCCCTCCACTTT
CASSSRDIRNSPLHF
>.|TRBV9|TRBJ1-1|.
TGTGCCAGCAGCGTAGAGGGTGGAGGGACTGAAGCTTTCTTT
CASSVEGGGTEAFF
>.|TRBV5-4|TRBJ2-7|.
TGTGCCAGCAGCTTGTCTAACGAGCAGTACTTC
CASSLSNEQYF
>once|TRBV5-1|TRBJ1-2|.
TGCGCCAGCAGCTTCGAAGGGGCGCGGGGCTACACCTTC
CASSFEGARGYTF
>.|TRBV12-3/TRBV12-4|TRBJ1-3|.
TGTGCCACCCCCCACTCTGGAAACACCATATATTTT
CATPHSGNTIYF
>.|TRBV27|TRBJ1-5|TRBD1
TGTGCCAGCAGACCCTTCCCTCAGGGGGGGAATCAGCCCCAGCATTTT
CASRPFPQGGNQPQHF
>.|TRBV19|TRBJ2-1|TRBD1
TGTGCCACTCGGACAGGGGGTGTCTACAATGAGCAGTTCTTC
CATRTGGVYNEQFF
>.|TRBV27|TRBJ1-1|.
TGTGCCAGCAGACCCCCCCTGACGGCTCAGGCGGTGAACACTGAAGCTTTCTTT
CASRPPLTAQAVNTEAFF
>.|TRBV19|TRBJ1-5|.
TGTGCCAGTAGTACCCCCGGGGGGGGTAGCAATCAGCCCCAGCATTTT
CASSTPGGGSNQPQHF
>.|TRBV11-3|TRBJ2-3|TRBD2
TGTGCCAGCAGCTTAGGCTCTAGCGGGGGGGCAGATACGCAGTATTTT
CASSLGSSGGADTQYF
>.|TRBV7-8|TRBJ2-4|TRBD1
TGTGCCAGCAGCTTAGGGGGGACAGTAGCCAAAAACATTCAGTACTTC
CASSLGGTVAKNIQYF
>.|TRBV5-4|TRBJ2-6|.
TGTGCCACCAGGTACGGGGGTTCGGCTGGGGCCAACGTCCTGACTTTC
CATRYGGSAGANVLTF
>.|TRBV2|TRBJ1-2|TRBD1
TGTGCCAGCAGTGACCTGGGACAGGGGTTCTATGGCTACACCTTC
CASSDLGQGFYGYTF
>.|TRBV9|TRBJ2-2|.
TGTGCCAGCAGCGTAGACCCCACTAGGAGGTTTACCGGGGAGCTGTTTTTT
CASSVDPTRRFTGELFF
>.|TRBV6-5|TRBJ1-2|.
TGTGCCAGCAGTTACTCAGAGCAGTTTTATGGCTACACCTTC
CASSYSEQFYGYTF
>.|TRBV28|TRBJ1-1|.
TGTGCCAGCATCCTTTATACTGAAGCTTTCTTT
CASILYTEAFF
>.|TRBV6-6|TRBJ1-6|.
TGTGCCAGCAGTCAACAGGGTACGGATTCACCCCTCCACTTT
CASSQQGTDSPLHF
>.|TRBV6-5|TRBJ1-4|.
TGTGCCAGCAGTTACTCTCCGGCACAGGGCCATGAAAAACTGTTTTTT
CASSYSPAQGHEKLFF
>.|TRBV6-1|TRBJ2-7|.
TGTGCCAGCAGATCCCAGCCGGGGAACTACGAGCAGTACTTC
CASRSQPGNYEQYF
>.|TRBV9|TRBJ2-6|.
TGTGCCAGCAGCGTAGGCTGGGCCAACGTCCTGACTTTC
CASSVGWANVLTF
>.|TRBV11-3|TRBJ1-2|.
TGTGCCAGCAGCTTAGGAGACGGGGTGAACTATGGCTACACCTTC
CASSLGDGVNYGYTF
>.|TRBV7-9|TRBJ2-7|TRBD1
TGTGCCAGCAGCTTAGACCAGGGGGCCTACGAGCAGTACTTC
CASSLDQGAYEQYF
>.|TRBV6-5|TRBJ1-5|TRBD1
TGTGCCAGCAATATTGACAGGGCCGGACAGCCCCAGCATTTT
CASNIDRAGQPQHF
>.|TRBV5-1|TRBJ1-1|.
TGCGCCAGCAGCAACCGGGACGGCTACACTGAAGCTTTCTTT
CASSNRDGYTEAFF
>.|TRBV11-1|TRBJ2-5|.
TGTGCCAGCAGCTTAGTTACAGAGACCCAGTACTTC
CASSLVTETQYF
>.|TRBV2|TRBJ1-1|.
TGTGCCAGCAGTGTGGGTCAGGGGAACACTGAAGCTTTCTTT
CASSVGQGNTEAFF
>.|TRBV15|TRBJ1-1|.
TGTGCCACCAGCAGGAGGGGGAACACTGAAGCTTTCTTT
CATSRRGNTEAFF
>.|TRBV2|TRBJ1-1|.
TGTGCCAGCAGTGCGCAGCTTGTGGAAGCTTTCTTT
CASSAQLVEAFF
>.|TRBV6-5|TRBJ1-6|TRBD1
TGTGCCAGCAGCGGGGTGGGGACAGTGAATTCACCCCTCCACTTT
CASSGVGTVNSPLHF
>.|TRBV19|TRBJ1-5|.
TGTGCCAGTAGTATGAGTTCGGGCGGAGGACCGGTCGGGCCCCAGCATTTT
CASSMSSGGGPVGPQHF
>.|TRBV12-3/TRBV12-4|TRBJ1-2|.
TGTGCCAGCAGTTTCGAGGTCTATGGCTACACCTTC
CASSFEVYGYTF
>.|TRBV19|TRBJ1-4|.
TGTGCCAGTAGTCCCCGGGACGTTGAAAAACTGTTTTTT
CASSPRDVEKLFF
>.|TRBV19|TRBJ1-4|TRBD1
TGTGCCAGTAGTACCAGACAGGGATTAAATGAAAAACTGTTTTTT
CASSTRQGLNEKLFF
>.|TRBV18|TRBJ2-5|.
TGTGCCAGCTCAGCCACGGGACAATTAATAGAGACCCAGTACTTC
CASSATGQLIETQYF
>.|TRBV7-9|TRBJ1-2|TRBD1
TGTGCCAGCAGCCCGTGGACAGGGCCCAACTATGGCTACACCTTC
CASSPWTGPNYGYTF
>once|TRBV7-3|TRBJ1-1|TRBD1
TGTGCCAGCAGCTTCGCTCGGCAGGGGGACTTAATGAACACTGAAGCTTTCTTT
CASSFARQGDLMNTEAFF
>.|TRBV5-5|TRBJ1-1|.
TGTGCCAGCAGCTTGGTGTGGGACACTGAAGCTTTCTTT
CASSLVWDTEAFF
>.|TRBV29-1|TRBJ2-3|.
TGCAGCGTTGCTGCGCCGAGCACAGATACGCAGTATTTT
CSVAAPSTDTQYF
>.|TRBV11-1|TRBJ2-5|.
TGTGCCAGCAGCCCCCAAGGTGACGAGACCCAGTACTTC
CASSPQGDETQYF
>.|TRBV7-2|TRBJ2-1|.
TGTGCCAGCAGCTTTCCGCGGCCCAATGAGCAGTTCTTC
CASSFPRPNEQFF
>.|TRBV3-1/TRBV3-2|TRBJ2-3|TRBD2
TGTGCCAGCAGCCAAGATGGGCTAGCGGGAGGAGCAGATACGCAGTATTTT
CASSQDGLAGGADTQYF
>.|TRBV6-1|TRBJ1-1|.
TGTGCCAGCAGTTCGGGAGGGAACACTGAAGCTTTCTTT
CASSSGGNTEAFF
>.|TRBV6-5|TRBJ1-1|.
TGTGCCAGCAGGGGGAACACTGAAGCTTTCTTT
CASRGNTEAFF
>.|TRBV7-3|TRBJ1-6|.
TGTGCCAGCAGCCCACGACAGGATTCACCCCTCCACTTT
CASSPRQDSPLHF
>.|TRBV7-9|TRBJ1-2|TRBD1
TGTGCCAGCAGCTTAGCCCGGGACAGCTATGGCTACACCTTC
CASSLARDSYGYTF
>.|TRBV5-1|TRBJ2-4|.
TGCGCCAGCAGCTTGGAGGGGCCCAAAAACATTCAGTACTTC
CASSLEGPKNIQYF
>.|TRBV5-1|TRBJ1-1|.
TGCGCCAGCAGCTTAGGGGAGGACACTGAAGCTTTCTTT
CASSLGEDTEAFF
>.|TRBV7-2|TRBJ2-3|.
TGTGCCAGCGACGGGACCAGCACAGATACGCAGTATTTT
CASDGTSTDTQYF
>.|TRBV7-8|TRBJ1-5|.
TGTGCCAGCAGCTTAGTCGGACCTCTACTCCCCAATCAGCCCCAGCATTTT
CASSLVGPLLPNQPQHF
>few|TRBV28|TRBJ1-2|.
TGTGCCAGCAGTCTAGTGCAGTTATCGGGAGGCTACACCTTC
CASSLVQLSGGYTF
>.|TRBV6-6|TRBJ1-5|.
TGTGCCAGCAGTACCGCCCGCGGGGCGGGCAATCAGCCCCAGCATTTT
CASSTARGAGNQPQHF